One sample yielded the 25 T cell receptor beta chains listed below, sequenced in a study of post-analysis software for immune sequencing data. Tagging with unique molecular identifiers was a feature of the TCR beta cDNA libraries. TCRdb re-called the PCR reads through MiXCR, storing one row per CDR3 protein. The table has some 800,000 distinct CDR3 sequences, roughly 50% seen once; the top ten hold 4.9%. Notes on the study in general: With TRBV5-6, TRBV5-1 and TRBV20-1 included, about five TRBV segments were more frequent in patients than in controls.

These receptors' targets are unknown. The sample comprised blood. The receptors shown here come from a girl under 18 with multiple sclerosis.

This clonotype was picked up a small number of times. The chain is built from TRBV7-3 and TRBJ2-1; 9 bases fit TRBD2. Trimming cost V 3 bases and J 6 bases; bases outside gene matches: 6. Germline CDR1 reads SGHTA; CDR2 reads FQGTGA. The CDR3 contains 15 residues. The DNA for the CDR3 is TGTGCCAGCAGCTTCCTAGCGGGACCCCTCAATGAGCAGTTCTTC. It is translated as CASSFLAGPLNEQFF. Drawing the rest from reference TRBV7-3 and TRBJ2-1, the complete variable domain is GAGVSQTPSNKVTEKGKYVELRCDPISGHTALYWYRQSLGQGPEFLIYFQGTGAADDSGLPNDRFFAVRPEGSVSTLKIQRTERGDSAVYLCASSFLAGPLNEQFFGPGTRLTVL.

V usage is TRBV12-3 or TRBV12-4 and J usage is TRBJ2-3, with D perhaps being TRBD1 or TRBD2 (6 bases each). The CDR3 spans 15 residues. V dropped 2 bases and J dropped 1 base, with 10 bases sitting between them. CDR3 amino acids: CASSLSGEGTDTQYF. CDR3 in DNA: TGTGCCAGCAGTTTATCAGGGGAGGGCACAGATACGCAGTATTTT.

This clonotype has a count of ten or more. The chain employs TRBV20-1 and TRBJ2-3; 8 bases are a match to TRBD2. In germline, CDR1 is DFQATT, CDR2 SNEGSKA (reference sequence). Trimming cost V 1 base and J 4 bases; bases outside gene matches: 7. The CDR3 totals 15 residues. The CDR3: CSARVDGRAADTQYF. The CDR3 DNA follows: TGCAGTGCTAGAGTCGACGGGAGGGCCGCAGATACGCAGTATTTT.

This clonotype was detected only a few times. This CDR3 is CASSLSEYTGELFF. CDR3 DNA: TGTGCCAGCAGTTTATCGGAATACACCGGGGAGCTGTTTTTT. The chain couples TRBV12-3 or TRBV12-4 to TRBJ2-2; D gene unclear. The V end lost 2 bases, the J end lost 3 bases, and 7 bases lay between the germline ends. This CDR3 contains 14 residues.

This clonotype came up a few times. The gene calls are TRBV5-6 and TRBJ2-1, with D possibly matching TRBD1 (5 bases). The germline V and J ends were trimmed by 1 base and 4 bases, with 9 bases remaining between them. This CDR3 is 14 amino acids long. Germline V gene sequence: CDR1 SGHDT, CDR2 YYEEEE. CDR3 amino acids: CASSLRRTYNEQFF. In DNA, the CDR3 is TGTGCCAGCAGCTTGCGACGGACATACAATGAGCAGTTCTTC.

This clonotype was counted ten times or more. The chain has TRBV20-1 and TRBJ2-1; TRBD1 is a possible D gene (6 bases). V was trimmed by 3 bases and J by 0 bases, leaving 9 bases between them. CDR3 length equals 14 residues. The germline V gene has CDR1 DFQATT and CDR2 SNEGSKA (reference sequence). The CDR3 protein is CSASLGGSYNEQFF. DNA of the CDR3: TGCAGTGCTAGTCTAGGGGGCTCCTACAATGAGCAGTTCTTC.

V is TRBV7-6 and J is TRBJ2-1; the match to TRBD2 covers 9 bases. Germline loops: CDR1 SGHVS, CDR2 FNYEAQ. Trimming removed 4 bases from V and 6 bases from J; junction bases left unmatched: 13. The CDR3 contains 17 residues. CDR3 residues: CASSYLPLAGDGNEQFF. The DNA for the CDR3 is TGTGCCAGCAGCTATCTCCCTTTAGCGGGAGATGGCAATGAGCAGTTCTTC.

The chain is built from TRBV3-1 and TRBJ2-3; possibly TRBD1 for D (5 bases). V lost 1 base to trimming and J lost 0 bases, with 14 bases between them. CDR3 length: 17 amino acids. Germline V gene sequence: CDR1 LGHDT, CDR2 YNNKEL (reference sequence). The CDR3: CASSQGVGPLSTDTQYF. The DNA of the CDR3 is TGTGCCAGCAGCCAAGGAGTGGGGCCGCTAAGCACAGATACGCAGTATTTT.

V gene TRBV12-3 or TRBV12-4 combines with J gene TRBJ1-2, with no clear D. V gave up 5 bases and J gave up 0 bases, with 16 bases separating them. The CDR3 spans 16 residues. CDR3 sequence: CASSPSGWGSNYGYTF. CDR3 bases: TGTGCCAGCAGTCCCTCCGGATGGGGATCTAACTATGGCTACACCTTC.

The rearrangement uses TRBV20-1 and TRBJ2-5, with D perhaps matching TRBD1 or TRBD2 (5 bases each). The length of the CDR3 is 15 residues. With 1 base removed from V and 4 bases from J, the gap between germline ends came to 16 bases. The germline CDR1 and CDR2 sequences are DFQATT and SNEGSKA (reference sequence). CDR3 DNA sequence: TGCAGTGCTAGAGGCCGGGGCCCCCAGCGAGAGACCCAGTACTTC. Its protein is CSARGRGPQRETQYF.

This clonotype was observed a few times. V and J are TRBV3-1 and TRBJ2-7; TRBD1 matches at 7 bases. With V trimmed by 1 base and J by 3 bases, 3 bases remained unmatched. The CDR3 loop spans 14 amino acids. The germline V gene encodes CDR1 LGHDT and CDR2 YNNKEL (reference sequence). CDR3 sequence (DNA): TGTGCCAGCAGCCAAGGACAGGGTAACTACGAGCAGTACTTC. Translation gives CASSQGQGNYEQYF.

The chain couples TRBV28 to TRBJ1-2; 10 bases match TRBD1. CDR3 size: 16 residues. Losses at the gene ends were 3 bases for V and 4 bases for J; bases not matched to a gene: 8. The germline gives CDR1 MDHEN, CDR2 SYDVKM. CDR3 in amino acids: CASSLTGGAYGYGYTF. CDR3 nucleotide sequence: TGTGCCAGCAGTTTGACAGGGGGCGCTTATGGCTATGGCTACACCTTC.

The chain recombines TRBV14 with TRBJ1-2; D gene ambiguous. This CDR3 is built from 15 residues. V was clipped by 4 bases and J by 3 bases, with 15 bases between them. From germline, CDR1 is SGHDN and CDR2 FVKESK. This CDR3 is CASSLSGRYDYGYTF. The DNA of the CDR3 is TGTGCCAGCAGCCTAAGTGGCCGGTACGACTATGGCTACACCTTC.

The rearrangement uses TRBV20-1 and TRBJ2-5, with 13 bases that match TRBD2. The CDR3 totals 14 residues. V lost 4 bases and J lost 5; bases outside the gene matches: 4. Germline V gene lookup returns CDR1 DFQATT and CDR2 SNEGSKA (reference sequence). CDR3 in DNA: TGCAGTGCTATCGGACTAGCGGGAGTCGAGACCCAGTACTTC. Translation: CSAIGLAGVETQYF.

This clonotype was seen repeatedly, ten times or more. The V call is TRBV20-1, the J call TRBJ2-7, with D perhaps TRBD2 (6 bases). CDR1 and CDR2 (germline): DFQATT, SNEGSKA (reference sequence). The CDR3 sequence is 13 residues long. The CDR3 sequence is CSGGVAATYEQYF. Here the CDR3 DNA reads TGCAGCGGGGGAGTAGCGGCGACCTACGAGCAGTACTTC.

This clonotype was observed a few times. The rearrangement links TRBV7-3 to TRBJ2-6, with D unresolved. The CDR3 is made up of 15 amino acids. V lost 0 bases to trimming and J lost 3 bases, with 6 bases between them. Germline CDR1 and CDR2: SGHTA and FQGTGA. The CDR3 loop is CASSLTVVGANVLTF. The CDR3, as DNA: TGTGCCAGCAGCTTAACGGTCGTTGGGGCCAACGTCCTGACTTTC.

This chain connects TRBV11-3 to TRBJ2-1; either TRBD1 or TRBD2 may supply D (5 bases each). The CDR3 consists of 16 residues. The germline gives CDR1 SGHNT, CDR2 YENEEA. Trimming stripped 3 bases from V and 3 bases from J, with 15 bases between. The CDR3 region is CASSFRGQGDYNEQFF. The CDR3 DNA is TGTGCCAGCAGCTTCCGCGGGCAGGGAGACTACAATGAGCAGTTCTTC. Together with reference TRBV11-3 and TRBJ2-1, the CDR3 gives the full variable domain: EAGVVQSPRYKIIEKKQPVAFWCNPISGHNTLYWYLQNLGQGPELLIRYENEEAVDDSQLPKDRFSAERLKGVDSTLKIQPAELGDSAVYLCASSFRGQGDYNEQFFGPGTRLTVL.

This clonotype was seen a single time. This may arise from a read error, as a much more abundant clone is one base away. This chain joins TRBV12-3 or TRBV12-4 and TRBJ2-1; no clear D. The CDR3 extends over 15 amino acids. V lost 7 bases and J lost 0, with 13 bases in between. Here the CDR3 DNA reads TGTGCCAGCAATTTTCTTAGAGGCTCCTACAATGAGCAGTTCTTC. Its translation: CASNFLRGSYNEQFF.

This clonotype was counted between two and nine times. The chain joins TRBV4-3 to TRBJ2-6; 7 bases match TRBD2. V was clipped by 0 bases and J by 0 bases; unmatched bases: 5. The CDR3 length is 18 residues. The germline V gene encodes CDR1 LGHNA and CDR2 YSLEER. The CDR3 is CASSQDPPGGSGANVLTF. The DNA for the CDR3 is TGCGCCAGCAGCCAAGATCCCCCGGGGGGCTCTGGGGCCAACGTCCTGACTTTC.

This clonotype came up a few times. This chain joins TRBV6-5 and TRBJ1-2, with 7 bases identical to TRBD1. Trimming at V came to 4 bases and at J to 5 bases, leaving 10 bases not matched to a gene. Per germline, CDR1 MNHEY and CDR2 SVGAGI. The CDR3 covers 15 residues. The CDR3 DNA follows: TGTGCCAGCAGTTCCCAGGGGGGGCTATGGTATGGCTACACCTTC. Residues: CASSSQGGLWYGYTF.

The V and J genes are TRBV27 and TRBJ2-3; weak D call: TRBD2 (6 bases). In germline, CDR1 is MNHEY, CDR2 SMNVEV (reference sequence). The length of the CDR3 is 15 residues. The V gene lost 8 bases and the J gene lost 3 bases, with 18 bases spanning the gap. The CDR3 region is CASSRGWSWTDTQYF. Written as DNA, the CDR3 is TGTGCCAGCTCTCGGGGGTGGTCCTGGACAGATACGCAGTATTTT.

The chain carries TRBV27 and TRBJ2-4; D is unresolved. The CDR3 is 13 residues long. Per the germline V gene, CDR1 is MNHEY and CDR2 is SMNVEV (reference sequence). V lost 7 bases, J lost 0 bases, and 7 bases lay in between. Written as DNA, the CDR3 is TGTGCCAGCACCAACTTAGCCAAAAACATTCAGTACTTC. Translating gives CASTNLAKNIQYF.

The chain is built from TRBV10-3 and TRBJ2-1, with 12 nucleotides matching TRBD2. Germline CDR1 and CDR2: ENHRY and SYGVKD. The V gene end was trimmed by 4 bases and the J gene end by 0 bases; junction bases not matched to a gene: 1. The CDR3 loop spans 16 amino acids. CDR3 in DNA: TGTGCCATCAGTGCGACTAGCGGGAGCTCCTACAATGAGCAGTTCTTC. Translation gives CAISATSGSSYNEQFF.

This clonotype was observed a handful of times. J is TRBJ2-5 and V is TRBV5-6, with D possibly being TRBD1 (6 bases). The CDR3 totals 12 residues. Trimming cost V 7 bases and J 11 bases, with 18 bases left between them. CDR1 is SGHDT and CDR2 is YYEEEE in the germline V gene. The CDR3 loop reads CASGQGQVQQYF. Written as DNA, the CDR3 is TGTGCCAGCGGGCAGGGGCAGGTACAGCAGTACTTC.

V is TRBV29-1 and J is TRBJ1-2; 7 nucleotides line up with TRBD1. The CDR3 runs to 14 residues. The V segment lost 7 bases and the J segment 4 bases; nucleotides outside the gene matches: 12. Germline V gene sequence: CDR1 SQVTM, CDR2 ANQGSEA. As DNA, the CDR3 is TGCAGCGGGGGATCGGGGGACAGTCCCTATGGCTACACCTTC. Encoded protein: CSGGSGDSPYGYTF.